The clone carrying this TCR beta chain ranks as medium-sized. What it binds is unknown. The time point here: sample taken at primary tumor resection. Unsorted tumor, nontumor lung tissue or cryopreserved PBMC supplied the whole RNA. Per germline, CDR1 SGHVS and CDR2 FNYEAQ. The CDR3 contains 14 residues. V shed 5 bases, J shed 4 bases, and the junction held 4 bases outside the gene matches. TCR cDNA molecules each carried a unique molecular identifier. Via MiXCR, TCRdb re-called the 5' RACE reads, giving one row per CDR3 protein. Seen here are about 12,000 distinct CDR3 sequences, approximately 14% observed once, and the top ten hold approximately 2.4%. The data were taken from a study of spatial heterogeneity in lung cancer. Study conclusions and caveats: Whereas they appeared in blood less at follow-up, ubiquitous expanded tumor TCRs appeared there more at resection.

The chain joins TRBV7-6 to TRBJ2-3, with 9 bases lining up with TRBD1. The material was PBMCs, obtained at surgery. The receptor comes from a female donor with early-stage non-small cell lung cancer. The CDR3: CASSIGQGSDTQYF. CDR3 in DNA: TGTGCCAGCAGCATCGGACAGGGGTCAGATACGCAGTATTTT.